Listed below are T cell receptor beta chains from one sample, sequenced in a study of response to subunit inactivated influenza vaccine. TCRdb used MiXCR to reprocess the RT-PCR reads, holding one entry per CDR3 protein. The data contain about 530,000 distinct CDR3 sequences, about 10% of them singletons. The specimen was PBMCs from blood, collected on the day of vaccination. These receptors all stem from a middle-aged man who received an inactivated influenza vaccine. Both conserved end residues are part of each CDR3. A D gene is named only where the DNA matches it firmly. The size of a clone is reported for some rows only, either as once, few or many, or as a class for expanded clones.

cdr3_nt: TGTGCCAGCAGCGCAACGGGGACAGGAAATCCCTACGAGCAGTACTTC
cdr3_aa: CASSATGTGNPYEQYF
v_call: TRBV21-1
j_call: TRBJ2-7
clone_size: many
d_call: -

cdr3_nt: TGTGCCAGCAGCTCCGTGGTAGCGGGGGTCTACAATGAGCAGTTCTTC
cdr3_aa: CASSSVVAGVYNEQFF
v_call: TRBV2
j_call: TRBJ2-1
clone_size: -
d_call: TRBD2

cdr3_nt: TGTGCCAGCAGTTCTTGGGGACAGGGAAGAAGGAATGAGCAGTTCTTC
cdr3_aa: CASSSWGQGRRNEQFF
v_call: TRBV27
j_call: TRBJ2-1
clone_size: -
d_call: TRBD1

cdr3_nt: TGTGCCAGCAGCCGACAGACAGGTACTAGCAATCAGCCCCAGCATTTT
cdr3_aa: CASSRQTGTSNQPQHF
v_call: TRBV6-2/TRBV6-3
j_call: TRBJ1-5
clone_size: -
d_call: -

cdr3_nt: TGCGCCAGCAGCTTGGCCTCCAACCTCGGGAACGAGCAGTACTTC
cdr3_aa: CASSLASNLGNEQYF
v_call: TRBV5-1
j_call: TRBJ2-7
clone_size: few
d_call: -

cdr3_nt: TGTGCCAGCAGCATCCAGACAGGGGGTAACAATCAGCCCCAGCATTTT
cdr3_aa: CASSIQTGGNNQPQHF
v_call: TRBV7-2
j_call: TRBJ1-5
clone_size: -
d_call: TRBD1

cdr3_nt: TGCGCCAGCAGCCTGGTCCCCGGGGGGGCCAATGAGCAGTTCTTC
cdr3_aa: CASSLVPGGANEQFF
v_call: TRBV5-1
j_call: TRBJ2-1
clone_size: few
d_call: TRBD2

cdr3_nt: TGTGCCAGCAGTTTAGCGAGTTGGCGGGAGATAGGTAGCACAGATACGCAGTATTTT
cdr3_aa: CASSLASWREIGSTDTQYF
v_call: TRBV12-3/TRBV12-4
j_call: TRBJ2-3
clone_size: -
d_call: TRBD2

cdr3_nt: TGCGCCAGCAGCCAAGGCTTTCCTGCCACCGGGGAGCTGTTTTTT
cdr3_aa: CASSQGFPATGELFF
v_call: TRBV4-1
j_call: TRBJ2-2
clone_size: -
d_call: -

cdr3_nt: TGCAGCGTTTCTGACGCCTACGAGCAGTACTTC
cdr3_aa: CSVSDAYEQYF
v_call: TRBV29-1
j_call: TRBJ2-7
clone_size: few
d_call: -

cdr3_nt: TGTGCCAGCAGCTTAGATCCCCGGGACAGTACGCAGTATTTT
cdr3_aa: CASSLDPRDSTQYF
v_call: TRBV7-8
j_call: TRBJ2-3
clone_size: many
d_call: TRBD1

cdr3_nt: TGTGCCAGCAGCTCGGGACTATCCGAGCAGTACTTC
cdr3_aa: CASSSGLSEQYF
v_call: TRBV5-6
j_call: TRBJ2-7
clone_size: few
d_call: TRBD2

cdr3_nt: TGCAGCGTTCGACCTTTAGCGGGGGTGCAAGAGACCCAGTACTTC
cdr3_aa: CSVRPLAGVQETQYF
v_call: TRBV29-1
j_call: TRBJ2-5
clone_size: -
d_call: TRBD2

cdr3_nt: TGCGCCAGCAGCTTGGGACTAGTTTCGGAGACCCAGTACTTC
cdr3_aa: CASSLGLVSETQYF
v_call: TRBV5-1
j_call: TRBJ2-5
clone_size: -
d_call: -

cdr3_nt: TGTGCCAGCACCCGGAATAATTCACCCCTCCACTTT
cdr3_aa: CASTRNNSPLHF
v_call: TRBV12-3/TRBV12-4
j_call: TRBJ1-6
clone_size: many
d_call: -

cdr3_nt: TGCGCCAGCAGCATCAGGGGCGAAATGAACACTGAAGCTTTCTTT
cdr3_aa: CASSIRGEMNTEAFF
v_call: TRBV5-1
j_call: TRBJ1-1
clone_size: -
d_call: -

cdr3_nt: TGCGCCAGCAGCTGGTTCGACAGGGACGAAAACGAGCAGTACTTC
cdr3_aa: CASSWFDRDENEQYF
v_call: TRBV5-1
j_call: TRBJ2-7
clone_size: few
d_call: TRBD1